A single sample gave rise to the 10 T cell receptor beta chains below, sequenced in a study of shared clonotypes between healthy human individuals. Method: immunoSEQ multiplex PCR; TCRdb's copy keeps in-frame clones and lacks some. The table includes 2 million to 2.5 million clones, roughly 93% detected once. Specimen: naive CD4+ T cells from PBMCs. The subset denotes: CD45RA+ positively selected. The receptor source for this set is a young man in good health. Some clones in this sample may be carry-over from other donors' samples.

The J gene is TRBJ2-3, the V gene TRBV5-1; 13 nucleotides line up with TRBD2. The germline V gene encodes CDR1 SGHRS and CDR2 YFSETQ. The CDR3 sequence is 19 residues long. The trim removed 4 bases at V and 3 bases at J, leaving 14 bases unmatched. CDR3 residues: CASSANYGLAGVGTDTQYF. The CDR3 region has the DNA TGCGCCAGCAGCGCAAACTATGGACTAGCGGGAGTTGGAACAGATACGCAGTATTTT.

V gene TRBV28 combines with J gene TRBJ2-5, with D hard to call. The assigned J gene may be wrong: the sequence end matches TRBJ2-7 better. The CDR3 runs 13 residues. Per the germline V gene, CDR1 is MDHEN and CDR2 is SYDVKM. The CDR3 spells CASSPGSNPEQYF. The CDR3 DNA is TGTGCCAGCAGTCCCGGATCTAACCCCGAGCAGTACTTC.

This chain connects TRBV5-1 to TRBJ1-2; D is perhaps TRBD1 (5 bases). In germline, CDR1 is SGHRS, CDR2 YFSETQ. The CDR3 sequence is 14 residues long. V was pared by 2 bases and J by 6 bases, with 14 bases between. CDR3 loop: CASSFTGQGNGYTF. DNA of the CDR3: TGCGCCAGCAGCTTCACGGGCCAGGGCAATGGCTACACCTTC.

The chain has TRBV13 and TRBJ2-4; 7 nucleotides agree with TRBD1. The CDR3 totals 13 residues. Losses at the gene ends were 1 base for V and 12 bases for J; bases not matched to a gene: 6. The germline CDR1 and CDR2 sequences are PRHDT and FYEKMQ (reference sequence). The CDR3 is CASSLDLGGSQYF. DNA of the CDR3: TGTGCCAGCAGCTTAGACTTAGGGGGCTCTCAGTACTTC.

The chain couples TRBV11-2 to TRBJ2-7; perhaps TRBD1 as D (5 bases). Germline CDR1 reads SGHAT; CDR2 reads FQNNGV. The CDR3 covers 18 residues. Trimming stripped 0 bases from V and 3 bases from J, with 21 bases between. CDR3 nucleotides: TGTGCCAGCAGCTTAGATTATATTACAAACCGAAGGGGCTACGAGCAGTACTTC. Its translation is CASSLDYITNRRGYEQYF.

A word on this clone: The same CDR3 can be traced to other DNA sequences in this sample. V and J are TRBV5-1 and TRBJ2-3, with 9 bases lining up with TRBD1. There are 15 residues in the CDR3. CDR1 is SGHRS, CDR2 YFSETQ, per germline. Trimming removed 3 bases from V and 1 base from J; junction bases left unmatched: 3. CDR3 bases: TGCGCCAGCAGCTCAAGGACAGGGGGCACAGATACGCAGTATTTT. Its translation is CASSSRTGGTDTQYF.

This chain joins TRBV6-1 and TRBJ2-3; D may match TRBD1 or TRBD2 (5 bases each). The CDR3 is made up of 14 amino acids. Germline V gene data show CDR1 as MNHNS and CDR2 as SASEGT. The V end was cut by 4 bases, the J end by 7 bases, with 15 bases between. CDR3 nucleotide sequence: TGTGCCAGCAGTGCCCTGGGGGTTATAAATACGCAGTATTTT. It yields the protein CASSALGVINTQYF.

The rearrangement links TRBV5-5 to TRBJ2-3; 8 nucleotides align to TRBD1. The CDR3 runs 16 residues. Germline V lookup: CDR1 SGHKS, CDR2 YYEKEE (reference sequence). The J segment lost 1 base and the V segment lost 4 bases, leaving 8 bases of the junction unmatched. The CDR3 region is CASSTGTGPRTDTQYF. For the CDR3, the DNA is TGTGCCAGCAGCACCGGGACAGGTCCTCGCACAGATACGCAGTATTTT.

V and J are TRBV5-3 and TRBJ2-3; D possibly corresponds to TRBD2 (6 bases). TRBV5-3 carries the ORF label, with uncertain function. Trimming removed 10 bases at V and 2 bases at J, with 17 bases between. The CDR3 extends over 14 amino acids. The DNA of the CDR3 is TGTGCCGACCAAACGCGGGACCCCACAGATACGCAGTATTTT. Translation gives CADQTRDPTDTQYF.

This rearrangement joins TRBV15 to TRBJ2-3; TRBD2 matches 9 bases. The trim removed 0 bases at V and 3 bases at J, leaving 7 bases unmatched. CDR3 length: 17 residues. Germline assignment: CDR1 LNHNV and CDR2 YYDKDF (reference sequence). The CDR3 coding sequence is TGTGCCACCAGCAGAGAGAGGTTAGCGGGAGTAACAGATACGCAGTATTTT. Its protein product is CATSRERLAGVTDTQYF.